The next 21 T cell receptor beta chains were all read from a single sample in a study of blood T cells in healthy people across ages (dated by TCRdb to the mid-2010s). Libraries were made using 5' RACE. The sample was run on an Illumina HiSeq 2500. A second PCR of roughly 7 to 11 cycles was run with a J-beta primer mix and a sample-barcoded 5' primer. In-frame beta chains were kept once TCRdb had trimmed the public reads at Q25 with fastp and called clones with MiXCR. CDR3 protein duplicates are merged, each entry listing the most common genes and DNA. Within this sample are 550,000 to 800,000 distinct CDR3 sequences, with roughly 20% of them counted one time only. The top ten clones comprise approximately 3.7% of the sample. The material sequenced was blood. The receptors come from a man aged 65-85 years in good health.

This clonotype was observed a few times. The junction shows a germline mismatch at one end, possibly a read error. The V gene is TRBV5-1, the J gene TRBJ2-3, with 10 bases that match TRBD1. The germline V gene encodes CDR1 SGHRS and CDR2 YFSETQ. The CDR3 is made up of 16 amino acids. The CDR3 nucleotides read TGCGCCAGCAGTTTGGCTTTGACAGGGGGCGTGAATACGCAGTATTTT. This gives the protein CASSLALTGGVNTQYF.

The V gene is TRBV20-1, the J gene TRBJ2-1, with D uncertain. This CDR3 is built from 12 residues. V lost 3 bases, J lost 10 bases, and 13 bases lay in between. Germline CDR1 and CDR2: DFQATT and SNEGSKA (reference sequence). For the CDR3, the DNA is TGCAGTGCTAGGGTAGTCGGCCCAGAGCAGTTCTTC. It codes for CSARVVGPEQFF.

This clonotype has just a few counts. CDR3 nucleotide sequence: TGTGCCAGCAGCCAAGCCCAGTTCACAGATACGCAGTATTTT. This translates into CASSQAQFTDTQYF. The V gene is TRBV14, the J gene TRBJ2-3; no firm D call. The CDR3 spans 14 residues. Germline-derived CDR1 and CDR2 are SGHDN and FVKESK. V lost 1 base and J 2 bases, leaving 7 bases between the germline ends.

V gene TRBV19 combines with J gene TRBJ2-1, with 12 bases matching TRBD2. Germline loops: CDR1 LNHDA, CDR2 SQIVND (reference sequence). This CDR3 has 16 amino acids. Trimming cost V 3 bases and J 6 bases; bases outside gene matches: 6. The CDR3 sequence: CASSIKTSGRTNEQFF. CDR3 DNA sequence: TGTGCCAGTAGTATTAAAACTAGCGGGAGGACCAATGAGCAGTTCTTC.

This clonotype was observed a handful of times. The chain combines TRBV15 with TRBJ1-5; possible D gene TRBD1, 6 bases. This CDR3 comprises 14 residues. Germline V lookup: CDR1 LNHNV, CDR2 YYDKDF (reference sequence). V was trimmed by 4 bases and J by 5 bases, leaving 12 bases between them. The CDR3 here is CATSTLEGDQPQHF. CDR3 coding DNA: TGTGCCACCAGCACGCTGGAGGGGGATCAGCCCCAGCATTTT.

This clonotype turned up a few times. The junction does not match germline at one end; this may be a read error. The chain uses TRBV27 and TRBJ2-1, with 8 bases fitting TRBD1. The CDR3 covers 17 residues. CDR1 is MNHEY, CDR2 SMNVEV, per germline (reference sequence). CDR3 sequence: CASNPGQGYSSYDEQFF. The CDR3 DNA follows: TGTGCCAGCAATCCTGGACAGGGTTACAGCTCCTACGATGAGCAGTTCTTC.

Only a few counts were recorded for this clonotype. The chain employs TRBV20-1 and TRBJ2-1, with 8 bases that match TRBD2. V dropped 3 bases and J dropped 7; count of bases not matched to a gene: 8. Germline V gene sequence: CDR1 DFQATT, CDR2 SNEGSKA (reference sequence). The CDR3 totals 14 residues. CDR3 DNA: TGCAGTGCTAGGACGGGAGGGCCGGAGAATGAGCAGTTCTTC. Translation gives CSARTGGPENEQFF.

This clonotype was detected a few times. V and J are TRBV7-8 and TRBJ1-3; D gene unclear. There are 16 residues in the CDR3. Trimming took off 0 bases at V and 0 bases at J, with 9 bases between the two ends. Per the germline V gene, CDR1 is SGHVS and CDR2 is FQNEAQ. The CDR3 region has the DNA TGTGCCAGCAGCTTAGCTTCAACAATCTCTGGAAACACCATATATTTT. This encodes CASSLASTISGNTIYF.

CDR3: CASRPTTGGDEAQYF. CDR3 nucleotide sequence: TGTGCCAGCAGACCTACTACGGGAGGGGACGAGGCCCAGTACTTC. This rearrangement joins TRBV7-2 to TRBJ2-1; the match to TRBD2 covers 8 bases. The DNA matches TRBJ2-5 better at its end, which makes the J call doubtful. Germline assignment: CDR1 SGHTA and CDR2 FQGNSA. The CDR3 extends over 15 amino acids.

This clonotype was counted only a few times. The V gene is TRBV25-1, the J gene TRBJ1-2, with D perhaps matching TRBD1 (6 bases). The CDR3 covers 15 residues. Per germline, CDR1 MGHDK and CDR2 SYGVNS. V was shortened by 3 bases and J by 6 bases, with 17 bases between the two germline ends. The CDR3 bases are TGTGCCAGCAGTGACATGGGGGGCTACCATGATGGCTACACCTTC. This sequence encodes CASSDMGGYHDGYTF.

This clonotype has a handful of counts. The chain combines TRBV5-1 with TRBJ2-5, with D perhaps assigned TRBD1 or TRBD2 (8 bases each). The J call may be in error: the DNA end matches TRBJ2-1 better. From germline, CDR1 is SGHRS and CDR2 YFSETQ. The CDR3 is 15 residues long. As DNA, the CDR3 is TGCGCCAGCAGCTCGGGAGGGACAGGCTACAATGAGCAGTTCTTC. Amino acid sequence: CASSSGGTGYNEQFF.

The chain joins TRBV7-9 to TRBJ2-5; perhaps TRBD1 as D (6 bases). CDR1 and CDR2 (germline): SEHNR, FQNEAQ (reference sequence). Trimming stripped 6 bases from V and 5 bases from J, with 19 bases between. The CDR3 loop spans 15 amino acids. Here the CDR3 DNA reads TGTGCCAGCAGGTCCAGGGGTGGGGACCGGGAGACCCAGTACTTC. Its translation: CASRSRGGDRETQYF.

This clonotype was counted a few times. The chain is built from TRBV6-2 or TRBV6-3 and TRBJ1-6; D uncertain. CDR3 size: 13 residues. V gave up 5 bases and J gave up 8 bases, with 10 bases separating them. Per germline, CDR1 MNHEY and CDR2 SVGEGT. CDR3 DNA: TGTGCCAGCAGTCTCCAGGACTATTCACCCCTCCACTTT. Amino acid sequence: CASSLQDYSPLHF.

This clonotype was picked up a small number of times. This chain joins TRBV28 and TRBJ2-3, with D maybe TRBD1 (6 bases). V was shortened by 1 base and J by 3 bases, with 14 bases between the two germline ends. This CDR3 has 16 amino acids. Germline assignment: CDR1 MDHEN and CDR2 SYDVKM. The CDR3 DNA follows: TGTGCCAGCAGTTTATACTACAGGGCGACGACAGATACGCAGTATTTT. The encoded protein is CASSLYYRATTDTQYF.

This clonotype appeared many times. The rearrangement uses TRBV4-2 and TRBJ2-7, with 8 positions matching TRBD2. The V gene end was trimmed by 3 bases and the J gene end by 2 bases; junction bases not matched to a gene: 9. This CDR3 is 16 amino acids long. The germline CDR1 and CDR2 sequences are LGHNA and YNFKEQ. The DNA for the CDR3 is TGTGCCAGCAGCCAGGAAACCGGGACTAGTACCTACGAGCAGTACTTC. Protein sequence: CASSQETGTSTYEQYF.

The chain combines TRBV6-2 or TRBV6-3 with TRBJ2-5; the D is unclear. Germline values: CDR1 MNHEY, CDR2 SVGEGT. Trimming shortened V by 3 bases and J by 5 bases, and 4 bases separated the two germline ends. This CDR3 region has 11 residues. CDR3 in amino acids: CASSYYETQYF. Written as DNA, the CDR3 is TGTGCCAGCAGTTATTATGAGACCCAGTACTTC.

V and J are TRBV2 and TRBJ1-5; no definite D call. Germline V gene sequence: CDR1 SNHLY, CDR2 FYNNEI. Trimming removed 6 bases from V and 3 bases from J, with 6 bases in between. There are 12 residues in the CDR3. The CDR3 spells CASRSSNQPQHF. The CDR3 DNA sequence: TGTGCCAGCAGGAGCTCCAATCAGCCCCAGCATTTT.

The chain carries TRBV5-1 and TRBJ1-6, with D unresolved. Germline loops: CDR1 SGHRS, CDR2 YFSETQ. This CDR3 has 14 residues. Trimming took off 4 bases at V and 4 bases at J, with 9 bases between the two ends. The CDR3 region is CASSLDGYNSPLHF. The CDR3 DNA follows: TGCGCCAGCAGCCTGGACGGATATAATTCACCCCTCCACTTT.

This sequence joins TRBV5-5 and TRBJ2-1; D not resolved. The V gene's germline CDR1 is SGHKS and CDR2 YYEKEE (reference sequence). The CDR3 is 12 amino acids. Trimming removed 0 bases at V and 8 bases at J, with 6 bases between. The CDR3, as DNA: TGTGCCAGCAGCTTGGCAGAGTATGAGCAGTTCTTC. It specifies CASSLAEYEQFF. The variable domain in full, with the rest retrieved from reference TRBV5-5 and TRBJ2-1, is DAGVTQSPTHLIKTRGQQVTLRCSPISGHKSVSWYQQVLGQGPQFIFQYYEKEERGRGNFPDRFSARQFPNYSSELNVNALLLGDSALYLCASSLAEYEQFFGPGTRLTVL.

This clonotype was counted only a few times. The chain combines TRBV7-9 with TRBJ2-5; the D gene is possibly TRBD2 (5 bases). Gene TRBJ2-7 matches the end of the DNA better, so the J call may be wrong. The CDR3 has 12 residues. Germline CDR1 reads SEHNR; CDR2 reads FQNEAQ (reference sequence). CDR3 coding DNA: TGTGCCAGCAGCTTAGTAGCGAACGAGCAGTACTTC. Translated, it gives CASSLVANEQYF.

The J gene is TRBJ2-7, the V gene TRBV7-2, with no clear D. V lost 4 bases to trimming and J lost 4 bases, with 8 bases between them. The CDR3 has 12 residues. Germline CDR1 and CDR2: SGHTA and FQGNSA. The CDR3 loop is CASSSEQYEQYF. CDR3 bases: TGTGCCAGCAGCTCGGAGCAATACGAGCAGTACTTC.